This T cell receptor (beta chain) was sequenced for a study of shared clonotypes between healthy human individuals. Measured with immunoSEQ multiplex PCR; TCRdb has only the in-frame clones, and not every one. Of 950,000 to 1,100,000 clones detected, 75% to 80% appear once; the ten largest clones hold 0.5% to 0.65%. Unmatched junction bases numbered 7, after V lost 5 bases and J lost 2 bases. CDR1 and CDR2 (germline): SGHTA, FQGNSA. The CDR3 has 16 residues. Sequencing used memory CD4+ T cells from PBMCs. Subset here: CD45RA-negative fraction. This clonotype originated in a man between 18 and 29 years old in good health. Some clones in this sample may be carry-over from other donors' samples. This sequence joins TRBV7-2 and TRBJ2-1, with 9 bases that match TRBD2. The CDR3 region is CASSLMGLAAYNEQFF. The CDR3 DNA reads TGTGCCAGCAGCCTTATGGGACTAGCAGCCTACAATGAGCAGTTCTTC.